Listed below are T cell receptor beta chains from one sample, sequenced in a study of OX40 agonist ivuxolimab in advanced cancers. Some clones are missing from TCRdb's copy, which holds only in-frame ones; the method was immunoSEQ multiplex PCR. This sample has some 19,000 clones, with approximately 71% found just once. The input for sequencing was CD4+ or CD8+ T cells sorted from blood, taken in a trial of the OX40 agonist ivuxolimab. The source of these receptors is an adult with an advanced solid tumor such as melanoma, head and neck, liver or kidney cancer. Both conserved end residues are part of each CDR3. D genes are given only for firm matches. Some rows have no size entry. The others give once, few or many, or a class for an expanded clone.

V gene	clone size	D gene	J gene	CDR3 DNA	CDR3 protein
TRBV5-6	.	.	TRBJ2-7	TGTGCCAGCAGCTTCGTCAACGAGCAGTACTTC	CASSFVNEQYF
TRBV4-1	.	.	TRBJ1-1	TGCGCCAGCAGCCAAGACCGTCCGGCCCGGGAAGCTTTCTTT	CASSQDRPAREAFF
TRBV4-2	large	.	TRBJ2-7	TGTGCCAGCAGCCAAGAGGCGACCTCCTACGAGCAGTACTTC	CASSQEATSYEQYF
TRBV7-9	.	.	TRBJ1-6	TGTGCCAGCACAGTTGGGGACCGTTCTTCGCCCCTCCACTTT	CASTVGDRSSPLHF
TRBV6-6	.	TRBD1	TRBJ1-5	TGTGCCAGCAGTTACAGGCAGGGGGTAATGGGTCAGCCCCAGCATTTT	CASSYRQGVMGQPQHF
TRBV6-1	few	.	TRBJ2-1	TGTGCCAGCAGCGAAGTAGCCTCGAATGAGCAGTTCTTC	CASSEVASNEQFF
TRBV2	.	.	TRBJ2-7	TGTGCCAGCCGGGGGCTATCCTCCTACGAGCAGTACTTC	CASRGLSSYEQYF
TRBV28	few	TRBD2	TRBJ2-7	TGTGCCAGCAGACGAGGACTAGCGGCAACCTACGAGCAGTACTTC	CASRRGLAATYEQYF
TRBV9	.	.	TRBJ1-3	TGTGCCAGCAGCGAGGGCCCCGACAGGTTTGGAGGAAACACCATATATTTT	CASSEGPDRFGGNTIYF
TRBV6-5	.	TRBD2	TRBJ2-3	TGTGCCAGCAGTTACCTGGGACTAGCAGGCACAGATACGCAGTATTTT	CASSYLGLAGTDTQYF
TRBV28	once	.	TRBJ2-1	TGTGCCAGCAGACCGACGGGACGCTACAATGAGCAGTTCTTC	CASRPTGRYNEQFF
TRBV5-1	few	.	TRBJ1-6	TGCGCCAGCAGCTTGGTAGTCCCGGGACGTAATTCACCCCTCCACTTT	CASSLVVPGRNSPLHF
TRBV2	.	.	TRBJ2-1	TGTGCCAGCGAAGGGGGTAATGAGCAGTTCTTC	CASEGGNEQFF
TRBV27	.	.	TRBJ2-7	TGTGCCAGCAGTTTATCGGGACGGACCTACGAGCAGTACTTC	CASSLSGRTYEQYF
TRBV28	.	.	TRBJ2-7	TGTGCCAGCAGTTTGGGGTCGGCCGAGCAGTACTTC	CASSLGSAEQYF
TRBV7-9	.	.	TRBJ2-5	TGTGCCAGCAGCTCTAATGTAAACAGGGTGGAAGAGACCCAGTACTTC	CASSSNVNRVEETQYF
TRBV11-2	.	.	TRBJ1-1	TGTGCCAGCAGCTTAGTAGGGTTCGGGGTAATGAACACTGAAGCTTTCTTT	CASSLVGFGVMNTEAFF
TRBV27	.	.	TRBJ2-7	TGTGCCAGCAGTTTATCGGGCCAGGGGGGCTACGAGCAGTACTTC	CASSLSGQGGYEQYF
TRBV19	once	TRBD2	TRBJ2-3	TGTGCCAGTAGTATAGCGGGGGGGCTGCGGACAGATACGCAGTATTTT	CASSIAGGLRTDTQYF
TRBV18	.	TRBD2	TRBJ2-1	TGTGCCAGCTCACCAGAAGCGGGGGGAATAAACAATGAGCAGTTCTTC	CASSPEAGGINNEQFF
TRBV7-3	.	TRBD2	TRBJ2-1	TGTGCCAGCAGCTTACTAGCGGGGGATTACTACAATGAGCAGTTCTTC	CASSLLAGDYYNEQFF
TRBV28	.	.	TRBJ2-7	TGTGCCAGCAGTTTCTCCAGACACCCCTACGAGCAGTACTTC	CASSFSRHPYEQYF
TRBV7-8	.	TRBD2	TRBJ2-1	TGTGCCAGCAGCACTACTAGCGGTACCTACAATGAGCAGTTCTTC	CASSTTSGTYNEQFF
TRBV2	.	TRBD2	TRBJ2-2	TGTGCCAGCAGTAGGACTAGCGGGGGGCCTCTAGGGGAGCTGTTTTTT	CASSRTSGGPLGELFF
TRBV5-1	.	.	TRBJ1-4	.	CASSLDRGRPTTRMKNCFF
TRBV19	.	.	TRBJ1-6	TGTGCCAGTAGTATAGATACGGGTTCCACTTCACCCCTCCACTTT	CASSIDTGSTSPLHF
TRBV19	.	TRBD2	TRBJ2-1	TGTGCCAGTAGTATTGTCGGGGGGTCTCACAATGAGCAGTTCTTC	CASSIVGGSHNEQFF
TRBV5-5	.	TRBD2	TRBJ2-5	TGTGCCAGCAGCCCCGGAGTAGCGGGGGTGGAGACCCAGTACTTC	CASSPGVAGVETQYF
TRBV7-6	.	.	TRBJ1-2	TGTGCCAGCAGCCTACAGGGAGACTATGGCTACACCTTC	CASSLQGDYGYTF
TRBV27	once	.	TRBJ2-7	TGTGCCAGCAGTTTGATCGGAGGCGAGCAGTACTTC	CASSLIGGEQYF
TRBV5-4	few	.	TRBJ1-6	TGTGCCAGCAGCTTCACCCGACACTATAATTCACCCCTCCACTTT	CASSFTRHYNSPLHF
TRBV7-9	.	.	TRBJ1-1	TGTGCCAGCAGCTTAAAGGGGCCCTACACTGAAGCTTTCTTT	CASSLKGPYTEAFF
TRBV5-4	.	.	TRBJ2-3	TGTGCCAGCAGCCAAGAGGATGGGGGGGGGCCAGATACGCAGTATTTT	CASSQEDGGGPDTQYF
TRBV19	few	.	TRBJ2-7	TGTGCCAGTAGTACCGCAGGGGTAACCGAGCAGTACTTC	CASSTAGVTEQYF
TRBV10-1	.	TRBD1	TRBJ1-6	TGCGCCAGCAGAGGACAGGGGTTGGATTCACCCCTCCACTTT	CASRGQGLDSPLHF
TRBV6-6	few	.	TRBJ1-1	TGTGCCAGCAGGGCCGGGGGGCCCACTGAAGCTTTCTTT	CASRAGGPTEAFF
TRBV10-3	.	TRBD2	TRBJ2-3	TGTGCCATCAGTGCCGTGAGGGGAACTAGCGGGAGCATTGCAGATACGCAGTATTTT	CAISAVRGTSGSIADTQYF
TRBV29-1	.	.	TRBJ2-3	TGCAGCGTTGAACACGACTATTTAGATACGCAGTATTTT	CSVEHDYLDTQYF
TRBV25-1	.	TRBD1	TRBJ1-1	TGTGCCAGCAGTCAGGGGGGGATTATGAACACTGAAGCTTTCTTT	CASSQGGIMNTEAFF
TRBV28	.	.	TRBJ2-7	TGTGCCAGCAGTTTTACCTCGCTCCTTGGTGACGAGCAGTACTTC	CASSFTSLLGDEQYF
TRBV27	.	.	TRBJ1-5	TGTGCCAGCAGTTTAATACAGGGTGATCAGCCCCAGCATTTT	CASSLIQGDQPQHF
TRBV7-9	few	TRBD1	TRBJ2-3	TGTGCCAGCAGCCAAGGGACAGTATTGGACACAGATACGCAGTATTTT	CASSQGTVLDTDTQYF
TRBV19	.	TRBD1	TRBJ2-1	TGTGCCAGTAGTATCTCGGGGACAGGGTTGAATGAGCAGTTCTTC	CASSISGTGLNEQFF
TRBV28	.	TRBD1	TRBJ2-7	TGTGCCAGCACAGGACAGGGGACCTACGAGCAGTACTTC	CASTGQGTYEQYF
TRBV6-5	.	.	TRBJ1-1	TGTGCCAGCAGTCTACAGAAGAACACTGAAGCTTTCTTT	CASSLQKNTEAFF
TRBV7-3	.	.	TRBJ2-3	TGTGCCAGCAGCCCTGTGGAAGGGAGCACAGATACGCAGTATTTT	CASSPVEGSTDTQYF
TRBV6-6	.	.	TRBJ2-7	TGTGCCAGCAGTCCCAGCTGGTCGGGGTCTGACGAGCAGTACTTC	CASSPSWSGSDEQYF
TRBV5-8	.	TRBD1	TRBJ1-2	TGTGCCAGCATTCGGACAGGGGAAGCCTATGGCTACACCTTC	CASIRTGEAYGYTF
TRBV28	.	TRBD1	TRBJ2-7	TGTGCCAGCGGAAGGACAGGGGGCTCCTACGAGCAGTACTTC	CASGRTGGSYEQYF
TRBV28	.	TRBD1	TRBJ2-7	TGTGCCAGCAGTTTCCCCCGGGACAGTGAGTATCCCTACGAGCAGTACTTC	CASSFPRDSEYPYEQYF
TRBV9	.	.	TRBJ1-1	TGTGCCAGCAGAGGAGGAGACTCGAACACTGAAGCTTTCTTT	CASRGGDSNTEAFF
TRBV7-6	.	.	TRBJ1-5	TGTGCCAGCAGCTTAGGTTTCGGGGAGCCCCAGCATTTT	CASSLGFGEPQHF